The clone carrying this TCR beta chain has just a few counts. Its target is unknown. These data come from a study of CD8+CD57+ T cells in acquired aplastic anemia. In the study overall: Isolated CD4+ and CD8+ cells, once sorted, yielded DNA averaging around 3.3 ug.

Trimming removed 5 bases from V and 6 bases from J, with 17 bases in between. Germline values: CDR1 SGHTA, CDR2 FQGNSA. The CDR3 runs 14 residues. Genomic DNA was employed as the template in profiling TCR beta VDJ and CDR3. TCRdb re-called the reads through MiXCR, storing one row per CDR3 protein. The table shows roughly 420,000 distinct CDR3 sequences, with just under 70% occurring only once. Study conclusions and caveats: Patients and controls shared some 30 CD8+ CDR3 sequences, highly expressed in patients.

This chain joins TRBV7-2 and TRBJ2-7; D possibly matches TRBD1 or TRBD2 (8 bases each). This TCR derives from a human donor in good health, serving as a control. Sequencing was performed on sorted CD4+, CD8+, or CD8+CD57+ T cells (not recorded which) from PBMCs. The CDR3: CASSRIAGQVEQYF. As DNA, the CDR3 is TGTGCCAGCAGCCGAATAGCGGGACAGGTCGAGCAGTACTTC.